One and the same sample provided the 5 T cell receptor beta chains below, sequenced in a study of cytomegalovirus exposure and HLA in healthy donors. PCR involved 60 Vbeta and 13 Jbeta primers. Repertoires were generated with immunoSEQ multiplex PCR, while TCRdb's copy carries only in-frame clones and drops some. The data hold some 160,000 clones, with 85% observed a single time. Sequenced: PBMCs. All receptors derive from a man aged 30 to 45 in good health and CMV-seropositive.

This chain connects TRBV25-1 to TRBJ2-1; TRBD2 matches at 11 bases. Trimming removed 7 bases from V and 8 bases from J; junction bases left unmatched: 7. The CDR3 length is 14 residues. Germline V CDR1 and CDR2: MGHDK, SYGVNS. The DNA of the CDR3 is TGTGCCAGCACGCCGGGACTAGCGGCCCATGAGCAGTTCTTC. It is translated as CASTPGLAAHEQFF.

The chain recombines TRBV19 with TRBJ1-2; TRBD1 aligns across 9 bases. The CDR3 is 15 amino acids. Germline V CDR1 and CDR2: LNHDA, SQIVND (reference sequence). The junction had 4 bases not matched to a gene; V was cut back by 2 bases and J by 3 bases. CDR3 amino acids: CASSIQGQGHYGYTF. The CDR3 DNA reads TGTGCCAGTAGTATACAGGGACAGGGTCACTATGGCTACACCTTC. Based on the CDR3 plus reference TRBV19 and TRBJ1-2, the full variable domain is DGGITQSPKYLFRKEGQNVTLSCEQNLNHDAMYWYRQDPGQGLRLIYYSQIVNDFQKGDIAEGYSVSREKKESFPLTVTSAQKNPTAFYLCASSIQGQGHYGYTFGSGTRLTVV.

The table lists this clone with a count of one. CDR3 amino acids: CASSLYSSNQPQHF. The CDR3 DNA follows: TGTGCCAGCTCCCTTTACAGTAGCAATCAGCCCCAGCATTTT. The chain is built from TRBV7-2 and TRBJ1-5; D gene ambiguous. The germline gives CDR1 SGHTA, CDR2 FQGNSA. V lost 8 bases to trimming and J lost 0 bases, with 11 bases between them. This CDR3 region has 14 residues.

The chain recombines TRBV9 with TRBJ2-7, with TRBD2 matching over 7 bases. The CDR3 is made up of 14 amino acids. Losses at the gene ends were 0 bases for V and 4 bases for J; bases not matched to a gene: 4. Germline CDR1 is SGDLS and CDR2 is YYNGEE. CDR3 coding DNA: TGTGCCAGCAGCGTAGCAGCGGGAAATTACGAGCAGTACTTC. Protein product: CASSVAAGNYEQYF.

This sequence joins TRBV5-3 and TRBJ2-5; possibly TRBD2 for D (7 bases). TRBV5-3 is treated as an ORF (open reading frame) with a function not yet certain. The CDR3 is made up of 16 amino acids. V was clipped by 2 bases and J by 4 bases, with 18 bases between them. The CDR3 region is CARSFMGGRVRETQYF. The CDR3 DNA reads TGTGCCAGAAGCTTTATGGGGGGGCGAGTCCGAGAGACCCAGTACTTC.